Following are 22 T cell receptor beta chains from one sample sequenced in a study of monozygotic twins with inflammatory bowel disease. TCRdb derives one entry per CDR3 protein from the 5' RACE reads, leaving out DNA. Recorded for this sample: 310,000 or so distinct CDR3 sequences. The sequenced sample was blood. These receptors came from a human donor with ulcerative colitis or Crohn's disease, or a healthy co-twin of an affected twin (not recorded which).

This chain uses TRBV28 with TRBJ2-1; there is no DNA to check the TCRdb D call of TRBD2. Germline CDR1 and CDR2: MDHEN and SYDVKM. CDR3 length equals 15 residues. The CDR3 loop reads CASTLGGGMGDEQFF.

The chain employs TRBV12-3 or TRBV12-4 and TRBJ2-5. This CDR3 contains 12 residues. Here the CDR3 reads CASSLFGETQYF.

The genes are TRBV20-1 and TRBJ2-5; the D call from TCRdb, TRBD1, cannot be confirmed without DNA. CDR3 length equals 13 residues. The germline CDR1 and CDR2 sequences are DFQATT and SNEGSKA (reference sequence). CDR3 amino acids: CSATPVGGETQYF.

The V gene is TRBV7-8, the J gene TRBJ2-3; the TCRdb call, TRBD2, lacks DNA for checking. This CDR3 comprises 15 residues. The germline CDR1 and CDR2 sequences are SGHVS and FQNEAQ. CDR3 region: CASSLTSGGQVPQYF.

The rearrangement links TRBV6-4 to TRBJ2-2; TCRdb selects TRBD2, and the lack of DNA leaves this call unchecked. Germline values: CDR1 MRHNA, CDR2 SNTAGT. The CDR3 length is 13 residues. The CDR3 sequence is CASKGTSSGELFF.

The chain combines TRBV30 with TRBJ2-7. The CDR3 covers 14 residues. Germline CDR1 and CDR2: GTSNPN and SVGIG (reference sequence). CDR3 loop: CAWGVGVISYEQYF.

V and J are TRBV7-9 and TRBJ2-7; the D call from TCRdb, TRBD1, cannot be confirmed without DNA. Germline CDR1 SEHNR, CDR2 FQNEAQ (reference sequence). The CDR3 has 14 amino acids. CDR3 loop: CASSAPGQSSEQYF.

CDR3 sequence reads: CASNDANNEQFF. V gene TRBV5-4 combines with J gene TRBJ2-1. The CDR3 is made up of 12 amino acids. Germline V gene sequence: CDR1 SGHNT, CDR2 YYREEE (reference sequence).

The CDR3 spells CASSPTGVDQPQHF. The J gene is TRBJ1-5, the V gene TRBV5-1. CDR3 size: 14 residues. Per germline, CDR1 SGHRS and CDR2 YFSETQ.

This chain connects TRBV4-2 to TRBJ2-2; the TCRdb call, TRBD1, lacks DNA for checking. Germline CDR1 LGHNA, CDR2 YNFKEQ. The CDR3 is 15 amino acids. CDR3 sequence reads: CASSQDRGRTGELFF.

The chain uses TRBV16 and TRBJ1-5. The CDR3 has 14 residues. Germline V gene sequence: CDR1 KGHSY, CDR2 FQNENV. The CDR3 here is CASTRAKPDQPQHF. Variable domain in full (rest from reference TRBV16 and TRBJ1-5): GEEVAQTPKHLVRGEGQKAKLYCAPIKGHSYVFWYQQVLKNEFKFLISFQNENVFDETGMPKERFSAKCLPNSPCSLEIQATKLEDSAVYFCASTRAKPDQPQHFGDGTRLSIL.

V gene TRBV4-3 combines with J gene TRBJ1-3. CDR1 and CDR2 from the germline V gene are LGHNA and YSLEER. The CDR3 runs 16 residues. The CDR3 reads CASSQDLVSSGNTIYF.

The chain recombines TRBV7-2 with TRBJ2-1; no DNA is available, so the TRBD2 call from TCRdb remains unchecked. This CDR3 has 15 residues. CDR1 is SGHTA, CDR2 FQGNSA, per germline. CDR3 sequence reads: CASSPVAGAILEQFF.

This chain uses TRBV30 with TRBJ1-1; TCRdb picks TRBD1, but there is no DNA to check that call. The V gene's germline CDR1 is GTSNPN and CDR2 SVGIG (reference sequence). The CDR3 contains 16 residues. CDR3 residues: CAWSRLPGQGNTEAFF.

This chain uses TRBV6-1 with TRBJ2-6. Germline values: CDR1 MNHNS, CDR2 SASEGT. The CDR3 length is 14 residues. The CDR3 loop is CASSGGSGANVLTF.

CDR3 loop: CASSFGYPEGYTF. The rearrangement uses TRBV5-1 and TRBJ1-2. The CDR3 is 13 residues long. Germline V lookup: CDR1 SGHRS, CDR2 YFSETQ.

The chain joins TRBV5-1 to TRBJ1-1; as DNA is missing, the TRBD1 call by TCRdb cannot be tested. Germline CDR1 SGHRS, CDR2 YFSETQ. CDR3 length equals 12 residues. The CDR3: CASGTGGTEAFF.

The V and J genes are TRBV6-6 and TRBJ2-1. The germline gives CDR1 MNHNY, CDR2 SVGAGI (reference sequence). This CDR3 comprises 13 residues. CDR3 sequence reads: CASSYGQDNEQFF.

This sequence joins TRBV20-1 and TRBJ1-3. The CDR3 contains 15 residues. CDR1 and CDR2 from the germline V gene are DFQATT and SNEGSKA (reference sequence). This CDR3 is CSASSYSSSGNTIYF.

This chain links TRBV5-6 with TRBJ1-6; without DNA, the TCRdb call of TRBD1 cannot be checked. The CDR3 spans 14 residues. Germline loops: CDR1 SGHDT, CDR2 YYEEEE. This CDR3 is CASSFAQGSSPLHF.

The J gene is TRBJ2-3, the V gene TRBV20-1; TCRdb reports TRBD1, a call that lacks DNA to check it against. CDR3 length: 14 residues. Looked up from germline, CDR1 is DFQATT and CDR2 is SNEGSKA (reference sequence). CDR3 in amino acids: CSAGDPGGTDTQYF.

V gene TRBV24-1 combines with J gene TRBJ2-2; TCRdb's D gene call, TRBD1, goes unchecked for lack of DNA. CDR3 length: 15 residues. Germline CDR1 is KGHDR and CDR2 is SFDVKD. The CDR3 region is CATGQGARGTGELFF.